The rows below give T cell receptor beta chains drawn from one sample of a study of healthy donors' naive CD4 and CD8 T cells. MiXCR, run by TCRdb on the reads, gives a single entry per CDR3 protein. Of approximately 180,000 distinct CDR3 sequences in the sample, around three quarters were seen once. Sequencing was performed on naive CD4+ and CD8+ T cells sorted from blood, pooled from several donors. Receptor source: a pool of human donors in good health; the sample pools cells from several healthy donors. CDR3s include the opening cysteine and the closing phenylalanine or tryptophan. Each record gives: V gene, D gene, J gene, clone size, CDR3 protein, CDR3 DNA. The D gene is left open where the match is weak. The size entry is marked missing in some rows and otherwise reads once, few, many or a size class.

>TRBV12-3/TRBV12-4|TRBD2|TRBJ2-7|-
CASSFSGRSEQYF
TGTGCCAGCAGTTTTAGCGGGAGGAGCGAGCAGTACTTC
>TRBV29-1|TRBD2|TRBJ2-1|-
CSVVKGLAGTHEQFF
TGCAGCGTTGTGAAGGGACTAGCGGGGACGCATGAGCAGTTCTTC
>TRBV7-8|TRBD1|TRBJ2-7|-
CASSFPTGGFSHYEQYF
TGTGCCAGCAGCTTCCCGACAGGGGGCTTTAGCCACTACGAGCAGTACTTC
>TRBV10-3|-|TRBJ2-5|once
CAISESSGALETQYF
TGTGCCATCAGTGAGTCGTCTGGGGCGCTGGAGACCCAGTACTTC
>TRBV19|-|TRBJ2-1|-
CASSIVGGLSNEQFF
TGTGCCAGTAGTATAGTTGGGGGTCTGAGTAATGAGCAGTTCTTC
>TRBV27|-|TRBJ2-7|-
CASSLIGREQYF
TGTGCCAGCAGTTTAATCGGTCGCGAGCAGTACTTC
>TRBV20-1|TRBD1|TRBJ2-3|-
CSAREGTAYTDTQYF
TGCAGTGCTAGAGAGGGGACAGCCTACACAGATACGCAGTATTTT
>TRBV24-1|-|TRBJ1-5|-
CATSDPGRKNQPQHF
TGTGCCACCAGTGACCCGGGACGGAAAAATCAGCCCCAGCATTTT
>TRBV10-3|-|TRBJ2-2|-
CAISEAGPLGTGELFF
TGTGCCATCAGTGAGGCGGGCCCCCTGGGCACCGGGGAGCTGTTTTTT
>TRBV4-2|-|TRBJ2-3|few
CASSPASTPDTQYF
TGTGCCAGCAGTCCCGCGTCGACCCCAGATACGCAGTATTTT
>TRBV5-4|TRBD2|TRBJ2-1|-
CASSLQVGRTGEQFF
TGTGCCAGCAGCTTGCAGGTCGGGAGGACCGGAGAGCAGTTCTTC
>TRBV5-4|TRBD1|TRBJ2-5|-
CASSDRDQETQYF
TGTGCCAGCAGTGACAGGGACCAAGAGACCCAGTACTTC
>TRBV7-8|TRBD1|TRBJ2-1|-
CASSLGTGKGEQFF
TGTGCCAGCAGCTTAGGGACAGGGAAAGGTGAGCAGTTCTTC
>TRBV19|-|TRBJ1-4|-
CASSRAAEEKLFF
TGTGCCAGTAGCCGGGCCGCCGAGGAAAAACTGTTTTTT
>TRBV2|TRBD1|TRBJ1-2|-
CARDPQGADPLGYTF
TGTGCCAGGGACCCACAGGGGGCCGACCCCTTGGGCTACACCTTC
>TRBV6-5|-|TRBJ2-7|once
CASSYSQGYEQYF
TGTGCCAGCAGTTACTCGCAGGGCTACGAGCAGTACTTC
>TRBV29-1|TRBD2|TRBJ2-5|few
CSGRAGVEETQYF
TGCAGCGGACGAGCGGGAGTGGAGGAGACCCAGTACTTC
>TRBV10-3|-|TRBJ2-7|-
CAINPVPGNEQYF
TGTGCCATCAATCCAGTCCCCGGGAACGAGCAGTACTTC
>TRBV27|-|TRBJ2-1|-
CASSLLQGLDEQFF
TGTGCCAGCAGTTTACTGCAGGGTTTGGATGAGCAGTTCTTC
>TRBV27|-|TRBJ2-5|-
CASSLSPPTQYF
TGTGCCAGCAGTTTATCCCCTCCGACCCAGTACTTC
>TRBV5-5|-|TRBJ2-1|-
CASSFWDKGEQFF
TGTGCCAGCAGCTTTTGGGATAAGGGTGAGCAGTTCTTC
>TRBV19|TRBD1|TRBJ2-1|-
CASRDLGQGGKEQFF
TGTGCCAGTAGGGACCTCGGACAGGGGGGAAAAGAGCAGTTCTTC
>TRBV19|TRBD1|TRBJ2-1|few
CASSPDRVSYNEQFF
TGTGCCAGTAGTCCGGACAGGGTTTCATACAATGAGCAGTTCTTC
>TRBV27|-|TRBJ1-6|-
CASSLYRVDLPLHF
TGTGCCAGCAGTTTGTACAGGGTGGATTTACCCCTCCACTTT
>TRBV6-5|-|TRBJ1-6|few
CASSYSPGESGSPLHF
TGTGCCAGCAGTTACTCGCCAGGGGAGAGTGGTTCACCCCTCCACTTT
>TRBV12-3/TRBV12-4|-|TRBJ1-1|-
CASSEFGGTEAFF
TGTGCCAGCAGTGAATTCGGGGGGACAGAAGCTTTCTTT
>TRBV5-1|TRBD1|TRBJ1-1|-
CASSLEGDRTEAFF
TGCGCCAGCAGCTTGGAAGGGGACAGGACTGAAGCTTTCTTT
>TRBV5-6|-|TRBJ2-5|-
CASSRVLKLSETQYF
TGTGCCAGCAGTCGGGTCCTCAAGCTTTCTGAGACCCAGTACTTC
>TRBV29-1|TRBD2|TRBJ2-1|-
CSVPRAWPGGNEQFF
TGCAGCGTCCCACGGGCCTGGCCGGGAGGCAATGAGCAGTTCTTC
>TRBV5-6|-|TRBJ2-6|-
CASSLAGSGANVLTF
TGTGCCAGCAGCTTGGCCGGGAGTGGGGCCAACGTCCTGACTTTC
>TRBV7-8|-|TRBJ1-5|-
CASSSHRAQPQHF
TGTGCCAGCAGCAGTCATCGAGCTCAGCCCCAGCATTTT
>TRBV29-1|TRBD2|TRBJ2-1|once
CSVEDLAGGEKENEQFF
TGCAGCGTTGAAGATCTGGCGGGGGGCGAGAAGGAAAATGAGCAGTTCTTC
>TRBV5-1|TRBD1|TRBJ1-5|-
CASSSRTGGGNQPQHF
TGCGCCAGCAGTTCCCGGACAGGGGGCGGCAATCAGCCCCAGCATTTT